The 23 T cell receptor beta chains reported below all come from one sample, sequenced in a study of beta chain features in type 1 diabetes. Expressed TCRB transcripts were sequenced because the entire RNA isolate underwent reverse transcription. Sequenced by immunoSEQ multiplex PCR; TCRdb stores in-frame clones only, minus some. The table includes about 250,000 clones, over 12% detected once. Sequenced: naive CD4+ T cells from blood. Receptor source: a woman in her thirties or forties in good health.

This clone occurred many times. The rearrangement links TRBV29-1 to TRBJ2-6; D uncertain. Germline assignment: CDR1 SQVTM and CDR2 ANQGSEA. The CDR3 runs to 13 residues. Deletions cut 3 bases from V and 0 bases from J, with 3 bases between. The chain's CDR3 is CSVDLSGANVLTF. The DNA of the CDR3 is TGCAGCGTTGATCTCTCTGGGGCCAACGTCCTGACTTTC. Supplemented by reference TRBV29-1 and TRBJ2-6, the full variable domain reads SAVISQKPSRDICQRGTSLTIQCQVDSQVTMMFWYRQQPGQSLTLIATANQGSEATYESGFVIDKFPISRPNLTFSTLTVSNMSPEDSSIYLCSVDLSGANVLTFGAGSRLTVL.

This clone appeared a few times. The chain links TRBV5-6 to TRBJ2-7; TRBD1 might be the D (6 bases). Germline V gene data show CDR1 as SGHDT and CDR2 as YYEEEE. The CDR3 is made up of 15 amino acids. V was cut by 4 bases and J by 5 bases, with 19 bases left in between. CDR3 region: CASSLRQASKHEQYF. The CDR3 DNA is TGTGCCAGCAGCCTGCGACAGGCTTCTAAACACGAGCAGTACTTC.

In regard to this clone: The same CDR3 arises from other DNA sequences in this sample as well. This sequence joins TRBV20-1 and TRBJ2-7; D is unclear. Germline lookup yields CDR1 DFQATT and CDR2 SNEGSKA (reference sequence). The CDR3 is 11 amino acids. V lost 1 base to trimming and J lost 2 bases, with 3 bases between them. CDR3 amino acids: CSARVTYEQYF. The DNA of the CDR3 is TGCAGTGCTAGAGTTACCTACGAGCAGTACTTC.

This clone was found a few times. This sequence joins TRBV5-4 and TRBJ2-7; 8 bases line up with TRBD1. Germline loops: CDR1 SGHNT, CDR2 YYREEE (reference sequence). The CDR3 is made up of 15 amino acids. Trimming cost V 0 bases and J 3 bases; bases outside gene matches: 5. The CDR3 sequence is CASSLALDRDYEQYF. CDR3 in DNA: TGTGCCAGCAGCTTGGCGCTGGACAGGGACTACGAGCAGTACTTC.

This clone showed up just a few times. The J gene is TRBJ1-2, the V gene TRBV4-3; D is ambiguous. Germline CDR1 LGHNA, CDR2 YSLEER. This CDR3 region has 14 residues. V was trimmed by 1 base and J by 2 bases, leaving 8 bases between them. CDR3 region: CASSQGLDNYGYTF. CDR3 coding DNA: TGCGCCAGCAGCCAAGGTCTAGACAACTATGGCTACACCTTC.

The chain uses TRBV2 and TRBJ1-2; tentative D call: TRBD1 (5 bases). V gave up 6 bases and J gave up 8 bases, with 13 bases separating them. Germline V CDR1 and CDR2: SNHLY, FYNNEI. The CDR3 is 12 amino acids. CDR3 nucleotide sequence: TGTGCCAGCAGCCGACAGCCAGGGGGCTACACCTTC. Protein: CASSRQPGGYTF.

The gene calls are TRBV5-1 and TRBJ2-7; 10 bases match TRBD2. CDR3 length: 15 residues. J lost 7 bases, V lost 0 bases, and 7 bases had no gene match. CDR1 and CDR2 from the germline V gene are SGHRS and YFSETQ. The CDR3 region is CASSLGSGGVQEQYF. CDR3 bases: TGCGCCAGCAGCTTGGGCAGCGGGGGGGTTCAAGAGCAGTACTTC. The full variable domain, its missing parts supplied by reference TRBV5-1 and TRBJ2-7, is KAGVTQTPRYLIKTRGQQVTLSCSPISGHRSVSWYQQTPGQGLQFLFEYFSETQRNKGNFPGRFSGRQFSNSRSEMNVSTLELGDSALYLCASSLGSGGVQEQYFGPGTRLTVT.

The chain has TRBV21-1 and TRBJ1-6. TRBV21-1 is classified as a pseudogene. This CDR3 has 15 residues. The CDR3, as DNA: TGTGCCAGCAGCATCCTAAGATGTCATAATTCACCCCTCCACTTT. As protein: CASSILRCHNSPLHF.

In its sample, this clone was seen a few times. The chain employs TRBV7-9 and TRBJ2-1; tentative D call: TRBD1 (6 bases). Germline V gene lookup returns CDR1 SEHNR and CDR2 FQNEAQ (reference sequence). This CDR3 is built from 16 residues. V dropped 5 bases and J dropped 3 bases, with 17 bases sitting between them. CDR3 sequence (DNA): TGTGCCAGCAGCAACCAGGGGTCTTGGGGCTACAATGAGCAGTTCTTC. Residues: CASSNQGSWGYNEQFF.

The rearrangement uses TRBV19 and TRBJ1-2; 7 nucleotides line up with TRBD1. This CDR3 region has 14 residues. The J segment lost 4 bases and the V segment lost 8 bases, leaving 10 bases of the junction unmatched. Germline CDR1 LNHDA, CDR2 SQIVND (reference sequence). The CDR3 loop is CASGTGVGGYGYTF. The CDR3 region has the DNA TGTGCCAGTGGAACAGGGGTAGGTGGCTATGGCTACACCTTC.

The chain combines TRBV5-1 with TRBJ1-6, with D possibly matching TRBD1 (5 bases). The CDR3 length is 16 residues. Germline lookup yields CDR1 SGHRS and CDR2 YFSETQ. V gave up 0 bases and J gave up 7 bases, with 14 bases separating them. The DNA for the CDR3 is TGCGCCAGCAGCTTGGGGGGCCGGGCTTCAAATTCACCCCTCCACTTT. It is translated as CASSLGGRASNSPLHF.

This clone was observed a few times. J is TRBJ1-2 and V is TRBV11-2; tentatively, D is TRBD1 (5 bases). CDR3 length: 17 amino acids. The V gene lost 5 bases and the J gene lost 4 bases, with 23 bases spanning the gap. Germline V CDR1 and CDR2: SGHAT, FQNNGV. The CDR3 protein is CASSLAGEGAGSYGYTF. The CDR3 bases are TGTGCCAGCAGCCTAGCGGGGGAAGGGGCAGGGAGCTATGGCTACACCTTC.

To note about this clone: At one of its ends the junction is not consistent with the germline gene, which may arise from a read error. The chain combines TRBV2 with TRBJ1-6, with D perhaps matching TRBD1 (5 bases). Germline CDR1 SNHLY, CDR2 FYNNEI. The CDR3 is 15 amino acids. In nucleotides, the CDR3 is TGTGCCAGCAGAGAAGGGCTGGGGCCTAATTCACCCCTCCACTTT. Its protein product is CASREGLGPNSPLHF. The complete variable domain, with remaining parts taken from reference TRBV2 and TRBJ1-6, reads EPEVTQTPSHQVTQMGQEVILRCVPISNHLYFYWYRQILGQKVEFLVSFYNNEISEKSEIFDDQFSVERPDGSNFTLKIRSTKLEDSAMYFCASREGLGPNSPLHFGNGTRLTVT.

The chain has TRBV9 and TRBJ2-5; perhaps TRBD2 as D (7 bases). The CDR3 sequence is 15 residues long. Between the trimmed V and J ends, which lost 4 bases and 4 bases, there was a span of 17 bases. Germline lookup yields CDR1 SGDLS and CDR2 YYNGEE. The CDR3 sequence is CASSPGIGGGETQYF. CDR3 sequence (DNA): TGTGCCAGCAGCCCCGGTATAGGGGGGGGAGAGACCCAGTACTTC.

This chain joins TRBV21-1 and TRBJ2-7; TRBD2 was called by the table and not checked on the DNA. TRBV21-1 is a pseudogene segment. This CDR3 spans 14 amino acids. The chain's CDR3 is CAVWGETYPYEQYF. The DNA of the CDR3 is TGTGCCGTTTGGGGGGAAACCTATCCCTACGAGCAGTACTTC.

The chain uses TRBV28 and TRBJ1-2, with TRBD1 matching 8 bases. CDR3 size: 16 residues. Germline lookup yields CDR1 MDHEN and CDR2 SYDVKM. V trimming: 4 bases; J trimming: 4 bases; junction bases outside the gene matches: 11. This CDR3 reads CASSSGTGKLGYGYTF. The CDR3 region has the DNA TGTGCCAGCAGTTCCGGGACAGGCAAGCTTGGCTATGGCTACACCTTC.

This clone came up a few times. The rearrangement links TRBV7-7 to TRBJ1-5; TRBD1 aligns across 7 bases. CDR1 SSHAT and CDR2 FNYEAQ come from the germline V gene (reference sequence). This CDR3 is 15 amino acids long. V was pared by 2 bases and J by 4 bases, with 5 bases of the junction left unmatched. In nucleotides, the CDR3 is TGTGCCAGCAGCTTACGACCGACAGGGAATCAGCCCCAGCATTTT. The encoded protein is CASSLRPTGNQPQHF.

This chain connects TRBV4-1 to TRBJ2-3; TRBD2 is a possible D gene (5 bases). Germline V CDR1 and CDR2: MGHRA, YSYEKL. Trimming took off 1 base at V and 2 bases at J, with 13 bases between the two ends. This CDR3 region has 16 residues. CDR3 coding DNA: TGCGCCAGCAGCCAAGGTGGGAGCGGTACCACAGATACGCAGTATTTT. It encodes CASSQGGSGTTDTQYF.

The rearrangement uses TRBV5-1 and TRBJ2-5, with 7 bases identical to TRBD2. Looked up from germline, CDR1 is SGHRS and CDR2 is YFSETQ. The junction had 1 base not matched to a gene; V was cut back by 0 bases and J by 2 bases. The CDR3 sequence is 14 residues long. The CDR3 region has the DNA TGCGCCAGCAGCTTGGAAGCGGGGCAAGAGACCCAGTACTTC. Translated: CASSLEAGQETQYF.

This clone was detected ten times or more. The chain couples TRBV7-2 to TRBJ2-1, with D tentatively TRBD1 (5 bases). The CDR3 extends over 15 amino acids. Germline assignment: CDR1 SGHTA and CDR2 FQGNSA. With 4 bases removed from V and 6 bases from J, the gap between germline ends came to 16 bases. Here the CDR3 DNA reads TGTGCCAGCAGCTCGTTGCAGGGCTCGGGCAATGAGCAGTTCTTC. Translated, it gives CASSSLQGSGNEQFF. The entire variable domain, with the rest obtained from reference TRBV7-2 and TRBJ2-1, is as follows: GAGVSQSPSNKVTEKGKDVELRCDPISGHTALYWYRQSLGQGLEFLIYFQGNSAPDKSGLPSDRFSAERTGGSVSTLTIQRTQQEDSAVYLCASSSLQGSGNEQFFGPGTRLTVL.

The table lists this clone with a few counts. The V gene is TRBV5-4, the J gene TRBJ2-1; D remains ambiguous. V lost 9 bases and J 0 bases, leaving 19 bases between the germline ends. The CDR3 consists of 16 residues. Germline V lookup: CDR1 SGHNT, CDR2 YYREEE (reference sequence). CDR3 amino acids: CATRSWQPSSYNEQFF. In DNA form, the CDR3 reads TGTGCCACCAGATCATGGCAACCAAGCTCCTACAATGAGCAGTTCTTC.

Turning to this clone: At one boundary the junction diverges from the germline segment, which might be a read error. This chain uses TRBV7-7 with TRBJ2-3, with D unclear. CDR1 is SSHAT and CDR2 is FNYEAQ in the germline V gene (reference sequence). CDR3 length equals 15 residues. The CDR3 region is CASSLSPSRTDTQYF. The CDR3 nucleotides read TGTGCTAGCAGCTTAAGTCCTAGTCGCACAGATACGCAGTATTTT.

The chain is built from TRBV7-6 and TRBJ1-5; 9 positions match TRBD1. Germline V gene data show CDR1 as SGHVS and CDR2 as FNYEAQ. J was trimmed by 6 bases and V by 2 bases; bases with no gene match: 8. This CDR3 contains 16 residues. The CDR3 is CASSLTGGLEGQPQHF. In nucleotides, the CDR3 is TGTGCCAGCAGCTTAACAGGGGGCTTAGAAGGTCAGCCCCAGCATTTT.